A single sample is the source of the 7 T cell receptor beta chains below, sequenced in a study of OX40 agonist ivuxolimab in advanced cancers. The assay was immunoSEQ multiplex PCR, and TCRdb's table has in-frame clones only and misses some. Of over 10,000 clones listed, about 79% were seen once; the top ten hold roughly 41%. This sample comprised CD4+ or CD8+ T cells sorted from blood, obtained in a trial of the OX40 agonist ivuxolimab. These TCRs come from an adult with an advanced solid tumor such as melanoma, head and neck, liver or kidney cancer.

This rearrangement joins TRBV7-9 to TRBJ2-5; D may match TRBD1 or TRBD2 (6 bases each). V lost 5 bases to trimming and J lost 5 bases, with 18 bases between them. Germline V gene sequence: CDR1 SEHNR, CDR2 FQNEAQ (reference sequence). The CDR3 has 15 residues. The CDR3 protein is CASSPKRRRGETQYF. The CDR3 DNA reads TGTGCCAGCAGCCCGAAGCGGAGGAGGGGGGAGACCCAGTACTTC.

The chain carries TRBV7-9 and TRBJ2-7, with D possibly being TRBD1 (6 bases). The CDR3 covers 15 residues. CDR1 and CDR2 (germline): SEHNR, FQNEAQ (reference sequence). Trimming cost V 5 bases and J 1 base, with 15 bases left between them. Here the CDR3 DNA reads TGTGCCAGCAGCCCCCCACCAGGGGAATCCTACGAGCAGTACTTC. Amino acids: CASSPPPGESYEQYF.

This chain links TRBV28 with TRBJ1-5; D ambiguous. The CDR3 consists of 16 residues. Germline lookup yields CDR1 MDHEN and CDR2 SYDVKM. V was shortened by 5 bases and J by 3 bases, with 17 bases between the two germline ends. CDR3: CASSPLEGTSNQPQHF. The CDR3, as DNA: TGTGCCAGCAGTCCCCTGGAAGGAACGTCCAATCAGCCCCAGCATTTT.

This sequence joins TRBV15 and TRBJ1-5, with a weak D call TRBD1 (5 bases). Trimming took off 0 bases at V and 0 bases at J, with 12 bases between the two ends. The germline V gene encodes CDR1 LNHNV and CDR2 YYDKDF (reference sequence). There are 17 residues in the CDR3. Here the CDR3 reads CATSREGGGYSNQPQHF. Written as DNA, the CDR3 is TGTGCCACCAGCAGAGAGGGGGGAGGATATAGCAATCAGCCCCAGCATTTT. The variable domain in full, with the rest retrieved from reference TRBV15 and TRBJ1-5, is DAMVIQNPRYQVTQFGKPVTLSCSQTLNHNVMYWYQQKSSQAPKLLFHYYDKDFNNEADTPDNFQSRRPNTSFCFLDIRSPGLGDTAMYLCATSREGGGYSNQPQHFGDGTRLSIL.

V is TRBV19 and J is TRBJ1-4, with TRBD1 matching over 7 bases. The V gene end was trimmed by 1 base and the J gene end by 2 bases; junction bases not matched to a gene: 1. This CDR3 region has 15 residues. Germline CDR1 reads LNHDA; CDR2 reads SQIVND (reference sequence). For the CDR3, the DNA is TGTGCCAGTAGTATAGGAGGGGGCACTAATGAAAAACTGTTTTTT. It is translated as CASSIGGGTNEKLFF.

The CDR3 coding sequence is TGTGCCAGTAGTATGTGGATTCTTGATACGCAGTATTTT. It codes for CASSMWILDTQYF. J is TRBJ2-3 and V is TRBV19, with D hard to call. The ends were cut back, 3 bases at V and 6 bases at J, with 10 bases in the middle. The V gene's germline CDR1 is LNHDA and CDR2 SQIVND (reference sequence). The CDR3 has 13 amino acids.

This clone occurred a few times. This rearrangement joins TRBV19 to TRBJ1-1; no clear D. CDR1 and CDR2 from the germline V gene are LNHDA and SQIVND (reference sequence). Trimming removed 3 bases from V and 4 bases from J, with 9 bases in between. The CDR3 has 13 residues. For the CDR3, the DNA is TGTGCCAGTAGTATTCCCTCATCCACTGAAGCTTTCTTT. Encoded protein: CASSIPSSTEAFF.